Sample share makes the clone carrying this TCR beta chain medium-sized. Clones were sequenced by immunoSEQ multiplex PCR, and TCRdb holds only the in-frame ones, with some missing. Of 120,000 to 150,000 clones listed, around four fifths are singletons. The data are from a study of blood T cell repertoires in COVID-19. About the study: Acute-phase and convalescent COVID-19 samples originated in the United States, Italy and Spain.

The age range of participants was roughly 18 to 90 years, with residence in about two dozen US areas. Cohorts were assigned according to the clinical history that participants reported. Germline V gene lookup returns CDR1 MRHNA and CDR2 SNTAGT. CDR3 length: 15 amino acids. The V gene lost 4 bases and the J gene lost 0 bases, with 7 bases spanning the gap. This chain connects TRBV6-4 to TRBJ2-6, with a weak D call TRBD1 (5 bases). Material for sequencing was PBMCs or T cells enriched from blood (not recorded which). The clonotype was recovered from a woman aged 40 to 50 who had recovered from COVID-19. The CDR3 region is CASSADSSGANVLTF. CDR3 nucleotides: TGTGCCAGCAGTGCCGACAGCTCTGGGGCCAACGTCCTGACTTTC.